This T cell receptor (beta chain) was recovered during a study of T cells after posttransplantation cyclophosphamide. General observations from the study: Donor-recipient repertoire similarity was low at 1-2 months, rising over year one. Skin or GI-infiltrating T cells shared few TRB sequences with blood.

With respect to this clone: The antigen is unknown.

V lost 4 bases and J lost 4; bases outside the gene matches: 8. Germline V lookup: CDR1 ENHRY, CDR2 SYGVKD. The CDR3 has 15 amino acids. Some clones are missing from TCRdb's copy, which holds only in-frame ones; the method was immunoSEQ multiplex PCR. This table holds around 37,000 clones, about three quarters found once. Treatment was busulfan-fludarabine conditioning, a marrow graft, and cyclophosphamide on days +3 and +4. The V gene is TRBV10-3, the J gene TRBJ2-5; TRBD2 aligns across 8 bases. Specimen: CD4+ T cells sorted from blood, collected 1,700 to 2,000 days after a stem cell transplant with posttransplant cyclophosphamide. The receptor was isolated from a female patient aged 40 to 50 who received an allogeneic stem cell transplant from a related donor, was CMV-positive, and had no GVHD. Some T cells may be graft donor cells. CDR3 sequence: CAISADSGALETQYF. For the CDR3, the DNA is TGTGCCATCAGTGCAGATAGCGGGGCCCTAGAGACCCAGTACTTC.